These T cell receptor beta chains were read from a single sample in a study of yellow fever vaccine responses in identical twins. Via MiXCR, TCRdb re-called the RT-PCR reads, giving one row per CDR3 protein. Found here are approximately 20,000 distinct CDR3 sequences, roughly 78% of them singletons; the top ten hold about 2.5%. Sequenced here: T cells from blood (PBMCs), unsorted or a sorted subset (not recorded which), sampled before or after yellow fever vaccination (not recorded which). The source is a woman between 18 and 30 years old who received the yellow fever vaccine. Both conserved end residues are part of each CDR3. The D gene is left open where the match is weak.

j_call: TRBJ2-1; d_call: NA; v_call: TRBV5-4; cdr3_nt: TGTGCCAGCAGCTTGGGGCTAGCAGAATACAATGAGCAGTTCTTC; cdr3_aa: CASSLGLAEYNEQFF
j_call: TRBJ2-5; d_call: NA; v_call: TRBV20-1; cdr3_nt: TGCAGTGCTGACAACCTCCAAGAGACCCAGTACTTC; cdr3_aa: CSADNLQETQYF
j_call: TRBJ2-1; d_call: NA; v_call: TRBV3-1; cdr3_nt: TGTGCCAGCAGCCAAGACCCCACGACTAGCAATGAGCAGTTCTTC; cdr3_aa: CASSQDPTTSNEQFF
j_call: TRBJ2-7; d_call: NA; v_call: TRBV5-1; cdr3_nt: TGCGCCAGCAGTTTGTGGGCAGCCTACGAGCAGTACTTC; cdr3_aa: CASSLWAAYEQYF
j_call: TRBJ2-2; d_call: NA; v_call: TRBV12-3/TRBV12-4; cdr3_nt: TGTGCCAGCAGTTTACAGGGGTGGACCGGGGAGCTGTTTTTT; cdr3_aa: CASSLQGWTGELFF
j_call: TRBJ2-2; d_call: NA; v_call: TRBV15; cdr3_nt: TGTGCCACCACCGTAACGGGTTTCCCAAACGGTCGGCCCGGGGAGCTGTTTTTT; cdr3_aa: CATTVTGFPNGRPGELFF
j_call: TRBJ2-1; d_call: TRBD2; v_call: TRBV9; cdr3_nt: TGTGCCAGCAGCGATGGGACTAGCGGGAGTATGTATGAGCAGTTCTTC; cdr3_aa: CASSDGTSGSMYEQFF
j_call: TRBJ2-3; d_call: NA; v_call: TRBV19; cdr3_nt: TGTGCCAGTAAGGACCCGACAGGCCAATTCACAGATACGCAGTATTTT; cdr3_aa: CASKDPTGQFTDTQYF
j_call: TRBJ2-7; d_call: TRBD2; v_call: TRBV29-1; cdr3_nt: TGCAGCGCCCTCGGGGGGATTGGAATTGGCGAGCAGTACTTC; cdr3_aa: CSALGGIGIGEQYF
j_call: TRBJ2-5; d_call: NA; v_call: TRBV2; cdr3_nt: TGTGCCAGCAGTGAAGGGCCGTTCGGGCCTAAGTTC; cdr3_aa: CASSEGPFGPKF